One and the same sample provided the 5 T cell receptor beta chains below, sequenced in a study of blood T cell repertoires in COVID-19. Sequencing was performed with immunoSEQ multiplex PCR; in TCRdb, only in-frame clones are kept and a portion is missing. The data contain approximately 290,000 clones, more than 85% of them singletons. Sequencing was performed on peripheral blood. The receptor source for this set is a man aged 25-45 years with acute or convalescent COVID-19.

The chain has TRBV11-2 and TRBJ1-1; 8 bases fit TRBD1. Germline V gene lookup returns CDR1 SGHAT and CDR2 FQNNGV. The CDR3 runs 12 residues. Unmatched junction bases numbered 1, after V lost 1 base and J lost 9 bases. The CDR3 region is CASSLVRGQAFF. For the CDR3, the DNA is TGTGCCAGCAGCTTAGTCAGGGGGCAAGCTTTCTTT.

CDR3 loop: CASSLASGSGELFF. In DNA form, the CDR3 reads TGTGCCAGCAGCTTGGCGTCAGGGTCCGGGGAGCTGTTTTTT. The V gene is TRBV5-5, the J gene TRBJ2-2, with a weak D call TRBD1 (5 bases). The CDR3 runs 14 residues. Germline CDR1 is SGHKS and CDR2 is YYEKEE (reference sequence). V lost 0 bases, J lost 6 bases, and 9 bases lay in between.

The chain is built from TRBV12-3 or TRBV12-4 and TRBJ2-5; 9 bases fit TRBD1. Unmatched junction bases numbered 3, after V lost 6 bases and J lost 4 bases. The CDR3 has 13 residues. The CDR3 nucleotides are TGTGCCAGCAGGCTGACAGGGGGAGAGACCCAGTACTTC. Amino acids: CASRLTGGETQYF.

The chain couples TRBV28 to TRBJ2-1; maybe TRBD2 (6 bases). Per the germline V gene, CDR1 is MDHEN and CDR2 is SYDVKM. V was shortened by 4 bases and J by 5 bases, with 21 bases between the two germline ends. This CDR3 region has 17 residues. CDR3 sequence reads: CASSSLPEAGRNNEQFF. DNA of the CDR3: TGTGCCAGCAGTTCCCTCCCTGAGGCGGGACGTAACAATGAGCAGTTCTTC.

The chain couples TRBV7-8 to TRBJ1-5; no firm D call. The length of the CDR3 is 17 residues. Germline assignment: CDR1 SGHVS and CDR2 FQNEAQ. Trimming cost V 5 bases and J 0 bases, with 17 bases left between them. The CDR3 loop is CASSLALNTYSNQPQHF. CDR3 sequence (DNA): TGTGCCAGCAGCCTCGCTCTGAATACTTATAGCAATCAGCCCCAGCATTTT.